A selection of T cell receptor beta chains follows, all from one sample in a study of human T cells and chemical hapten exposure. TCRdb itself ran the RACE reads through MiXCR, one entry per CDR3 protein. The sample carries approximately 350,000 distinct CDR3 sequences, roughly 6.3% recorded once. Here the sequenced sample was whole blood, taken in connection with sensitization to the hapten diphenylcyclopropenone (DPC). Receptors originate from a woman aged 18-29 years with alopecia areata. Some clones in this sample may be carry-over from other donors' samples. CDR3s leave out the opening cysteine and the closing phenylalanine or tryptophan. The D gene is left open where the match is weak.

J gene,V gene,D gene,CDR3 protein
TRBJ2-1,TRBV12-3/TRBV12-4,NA,ASSFSRGSGGEQF
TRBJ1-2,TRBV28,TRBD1,ASSFAGTGTYGYT
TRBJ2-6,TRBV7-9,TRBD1,ASSAGQAGANVLT
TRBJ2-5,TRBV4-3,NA,ASSQVSGFQETQY
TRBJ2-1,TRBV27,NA,ASSLYGGMQGNEQF
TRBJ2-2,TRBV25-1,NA,ASHPGVVDTGELF
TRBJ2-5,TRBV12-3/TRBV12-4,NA,ASSPGGGSVETQY
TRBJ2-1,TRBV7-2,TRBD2,ASSALAGWNEQF
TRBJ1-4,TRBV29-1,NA,SVNQGNEKLF
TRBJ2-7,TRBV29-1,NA,SVGLSGEQY
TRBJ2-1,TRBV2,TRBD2,ASSPRGTSGYNEQF
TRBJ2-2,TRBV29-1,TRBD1,SVRSGTGIFGELF
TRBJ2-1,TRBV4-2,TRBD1,ASSQGDRGSYNEQF
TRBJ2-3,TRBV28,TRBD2,ASSPSGADTQY
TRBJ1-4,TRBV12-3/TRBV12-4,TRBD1,ASSLRQGVGAAY
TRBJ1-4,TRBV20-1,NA,SASQTQGRVEKLF
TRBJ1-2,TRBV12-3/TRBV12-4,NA,ASSGLTENYGYT
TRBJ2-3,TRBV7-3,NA,ASSAYRADTQY
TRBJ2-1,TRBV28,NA,ATSGTERSYNEQF
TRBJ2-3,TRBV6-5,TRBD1,ASEEQGDGTDTQY
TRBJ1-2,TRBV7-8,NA,ASSLATENYGYT
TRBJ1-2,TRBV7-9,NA,ASRPTEIANYGYT
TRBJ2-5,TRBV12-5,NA,ASGLDGQETQY
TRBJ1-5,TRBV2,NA,ASSEAGNQPQH
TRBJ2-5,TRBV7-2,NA,ASSNRRETQY
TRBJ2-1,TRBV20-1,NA,SARDPTNSWEQF
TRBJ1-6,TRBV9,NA,ASSGTRGGNSPLH
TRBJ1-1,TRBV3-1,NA,ASSQGGAKSLSQAF
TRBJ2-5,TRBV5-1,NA,ASSFGADQETQY
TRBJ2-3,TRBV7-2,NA,ASGQHTTITQY
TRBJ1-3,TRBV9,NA,ASSDKNTIY
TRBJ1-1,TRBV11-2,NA,ASSTLQGEAEAF
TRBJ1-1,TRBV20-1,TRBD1,SARGTGVEAF
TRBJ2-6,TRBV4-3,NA,ASSQDAGLSGANVLT
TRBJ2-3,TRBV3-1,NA,ASSPWPPAAQY
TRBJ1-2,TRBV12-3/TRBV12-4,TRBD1,ASSPGTGSGYT
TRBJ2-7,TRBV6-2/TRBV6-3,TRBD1,ASKDPGQGIYEQY
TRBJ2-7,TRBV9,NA,ASSVAGPEREQY
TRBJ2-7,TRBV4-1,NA,ASSQVKGVSLVEQY
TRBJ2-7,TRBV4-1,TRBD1,ASSQVGTGGYEQY
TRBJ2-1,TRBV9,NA,ASSVRQGYYNEQF
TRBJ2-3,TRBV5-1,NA,ASSLVQGLATDTQY
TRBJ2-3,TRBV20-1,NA,SAPIPGRGDTQY
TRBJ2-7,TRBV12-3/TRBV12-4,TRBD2,ASSFGGGFVEQY
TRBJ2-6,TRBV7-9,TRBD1,ASRRGTGETNVLT
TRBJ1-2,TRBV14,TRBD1,ASSRGTVNYGYT
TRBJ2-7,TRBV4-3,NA,ASSQELSETYEQY
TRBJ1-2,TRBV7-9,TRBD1,ASTEGQGERGYGYT
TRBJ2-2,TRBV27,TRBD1,ASSFGQGPPGELF
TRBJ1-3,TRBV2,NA,ASSDEEVG
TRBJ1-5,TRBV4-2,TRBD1,ASSQDIALWTDRAVQPQH
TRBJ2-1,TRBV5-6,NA,ASSSIHEQF
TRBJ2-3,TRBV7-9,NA,ASSFSQGDTQY
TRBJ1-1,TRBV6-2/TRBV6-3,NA,ASSAVGAFHGAEAF
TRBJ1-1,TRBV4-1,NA,ASRTLPVNTEAF
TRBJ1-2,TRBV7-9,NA,ASSLENFYGYT
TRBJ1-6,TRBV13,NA,ASSPWGNSPLH
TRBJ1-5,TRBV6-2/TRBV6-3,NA,ASTTMMGGRRKYSNQPQH
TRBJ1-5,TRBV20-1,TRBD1,SASAGGAGQPQH